This T cell receptor (beta chain) was profiled in a study of T cell responses to AZD1222 COVID-19 vaccine. Whole-study findings and limits: White British donors predominated, females outnumbered males, and clonal diversity was possibly underestimated.

About this clone: Its matching antigen is unknown.

TCRdb keeps only in-frame clones here, not all; method: immunoSEQ multiplex PCR. The table has 110,000 to 150,000 clones, approximately 95% seen once; the top ten hold around 0.85%. This material consisted of peripheral blood, taken on day 0 of MenACWY control vaccination. The TCR was taken from an adult in good health.

DNA for the CDR3: TGTGCCAGCAGCCATGGTCCTAGCGAGGGGGAGACCCAGTACTTC. As protein: CASSHGPSEGETQYF. The rearrangement joins TRBV4-2 to TRBJ2-5; maybe TRBD2 (6 bases). Germline lookup yields CDR1 LGHNA and CDR2 YNFKEQ. The V end lost 3 bases, the J end lost 5 bases, and 16 bases lay between the germline ends. The CDR3 is 15 residues long.